These 2 T cell receptor beta chains were all obtained from the same sample, sequenced in a study of blood T cell repertoires in COVID-19. Clones were read by immunoSEQ multiplex PCR, and TCRdb kept only the in-frame ones, dropping some. Of tens of thousands of clones listed, around nine tenths are singletons. Sequencing used peripheral blood. The receptors were sampled from a man aged 25-45 years with acute or convalescent COVID-19.

The chain combines TRBV14 with TRBJ2-1; 8 bases line up with TRBD1. V shed 2 bases and J 7 bases; nucleotides not matched to a gene: 1. CDR1 and CDR2 (germline): SGHDN, FVKESK. This CDR3 has 13 residues. In DNA, the CDR3 is TGTGCCAGCAGCCAACACAGGGGGAATGAGCAGTTCTTC. This translates into CASSQHRGNEQFF.

This clone was seen just once. V usage is TRBV9 and J usage is TRBJ2-7; 7 nucleotides agree with TRBD2. Germline trimming cut 0 bases from V and 4 bases from J; bases unmatched to any gene: 4. This CDR3 has 14 amino acids. Per germline, CDR1 SGDLS and CDR2 YYNGEE. CDR3 protein: CASSVGLAIYEQYF. The CDR3 DNA follows: TGTGCCAGCAGCGTAGGACTAGCCATATACGAGCAGTACTTC.